The clone carrying this T cell receptor (beta chain) appeared a single time. The sample originates from a study of CD8 T cells in Susac syndrome. Study background: The sequenced Susac syndrome patients comprised roughly 6 with active disease and roughly 8 in remission.

CDR3 length: 14 amino acids. V lost 3 bases, J lost 7 bases, and 15 bases lay in between. An amount of RNA that ranged from roughly 0.5 to 1 ug was reverse transcribed with random hexamers. The amplification used immunoSEQ multiplex PCR on TCR beta CDR3; it spanned 54 Vbeta and 13 Jbeta. TCRdb re-called the immunoSEQ multiplex PCR reads through MiXCR, storing one row per CDR3 protein. The table has about 76,000 distinct CDR3 sequences, roughly 92% seen once. CD8+ and CD4+ blood T cells underwent TCR beta sequencing. Through negative isolation, CD4+ and CD8+ T cells were obtained, while TEMRA cells were enriched using FACS.

The rearrangement uses TRBV12-3 or TRBV12-4 and TRBJ1-2, with D hard to call. The receptor comes from a human donor with Susac syndrome. The sample comprised CD8+ T cells from PBMCs. The CDR3 loop reads CASSFVPTSGGYTF. In DNA, the CDR3 is TGTGCCAGCAGTTTTGTTCCAACGAGCGGTGGCTACACCTTC.